One sample yielded the 3 T cell receptor beta chains listed below, sequenced in a study of control samples from healthy donors and cancer patients. Sequencing used immunoSEQ multiplex PCR; TCRdb keeps in-frame clones, though not all of them. The table lists 85,000 to 120,000 clones, around 92% of them singletons, with 2% to 3% in the top ten. The material sequenced was blood. The receptor source for this set is a woman between 18 and 29 years old in good health.

CDR3 nucleotides: TGTGCCAGCAGGCTCAAAGAGACCCAGTACTTC. As protein: CASRLKETQYF. The V and J genes are TRBV6-5 and TRBJ2-5; D unclear. Trimming pared 6 bases from V and 3 bases from J, leaving 5 bases between. From germline, CDR1 is MNHEY and CDR2 SVGAGI. The CDR3 length is 11 residues.

The V call is TRBV21-1, the J call TRBJ2-5; TRBD2, the D gene given by the table, was not confirmed from the DNA. TRBV21-1 is classified as a pseudogene. CDR3 size: 15 residues. In DNA form, the CDR3 reads TGTGCCAGCAGCAAAGACCCGATTCAACGGGAGACCCAGTACTTC. It is translated as CASSKDPIQRETQYF.

The genes are TRBV29-1 and TRBJ2-3, with 11 positions matching TRBD1. J lost 8 bases, V lost 1 base, and 11 bases had no gene match. The CDR3 spans 16 residues. CDR1 is SQVTM and CDR2 is ANQGSEA in the germline V gene. This CDR3 is CSVEGTGGGSWGTQYF. The CDR3 DNA sequence: TGCAGCGTTGAAGGGACAGGGGGCGGTAGTTGGGGTACGCAGTATTTT.